These 2 T cell receptor beta chains came from one sample sequenced in a study of T cell responses to AZD1222 COVID-19 vaccine. Using immunoSEQ multiplex PCR, the repertoire was profiled, and TCRdb retains in-frame clones only, with some absent. This table holds 95,000 to 150,000 clones, 70% to 90% found once. Sample: peripheral blood, taken on day 0 of AZD1222 vaccination. These receptor sequences come from an adult in good health.

The chain has TRBV28 and TRBJ2-5, with no clear D. The CDR3 runs 14 residues. CDR1 and CDR2 from the germline V gene are MDHEN and SYDVKM. The V end was cut by 3 bases, the J end by 2 bases, with 10 bases between. The CDR3 region is CASSFGGRQETQYF. The CDR3 DNA reads TGTGCCAGCAGTTTCGGTGGAAGGCAAGAGACCCAGTACTTC.

The CDR3 loop reads CAIGRDVGQPQHF. Here the CDR3 DNA reads TGTGCCATAGGAAGGGACGTAGGTCAGCCCCAGCATTTT. The genes are TRBV27 and TRBJ1-5; the D gene is possibly TRBD1 (5 bases). Germline V gene data show CDR1 as MNHEY and CDR2 as SMNVEV (reference sequence). Trimming left V 10 bases short and J 6 bases short, with 16 bases between. This CDR3 is 13 amino acids long.